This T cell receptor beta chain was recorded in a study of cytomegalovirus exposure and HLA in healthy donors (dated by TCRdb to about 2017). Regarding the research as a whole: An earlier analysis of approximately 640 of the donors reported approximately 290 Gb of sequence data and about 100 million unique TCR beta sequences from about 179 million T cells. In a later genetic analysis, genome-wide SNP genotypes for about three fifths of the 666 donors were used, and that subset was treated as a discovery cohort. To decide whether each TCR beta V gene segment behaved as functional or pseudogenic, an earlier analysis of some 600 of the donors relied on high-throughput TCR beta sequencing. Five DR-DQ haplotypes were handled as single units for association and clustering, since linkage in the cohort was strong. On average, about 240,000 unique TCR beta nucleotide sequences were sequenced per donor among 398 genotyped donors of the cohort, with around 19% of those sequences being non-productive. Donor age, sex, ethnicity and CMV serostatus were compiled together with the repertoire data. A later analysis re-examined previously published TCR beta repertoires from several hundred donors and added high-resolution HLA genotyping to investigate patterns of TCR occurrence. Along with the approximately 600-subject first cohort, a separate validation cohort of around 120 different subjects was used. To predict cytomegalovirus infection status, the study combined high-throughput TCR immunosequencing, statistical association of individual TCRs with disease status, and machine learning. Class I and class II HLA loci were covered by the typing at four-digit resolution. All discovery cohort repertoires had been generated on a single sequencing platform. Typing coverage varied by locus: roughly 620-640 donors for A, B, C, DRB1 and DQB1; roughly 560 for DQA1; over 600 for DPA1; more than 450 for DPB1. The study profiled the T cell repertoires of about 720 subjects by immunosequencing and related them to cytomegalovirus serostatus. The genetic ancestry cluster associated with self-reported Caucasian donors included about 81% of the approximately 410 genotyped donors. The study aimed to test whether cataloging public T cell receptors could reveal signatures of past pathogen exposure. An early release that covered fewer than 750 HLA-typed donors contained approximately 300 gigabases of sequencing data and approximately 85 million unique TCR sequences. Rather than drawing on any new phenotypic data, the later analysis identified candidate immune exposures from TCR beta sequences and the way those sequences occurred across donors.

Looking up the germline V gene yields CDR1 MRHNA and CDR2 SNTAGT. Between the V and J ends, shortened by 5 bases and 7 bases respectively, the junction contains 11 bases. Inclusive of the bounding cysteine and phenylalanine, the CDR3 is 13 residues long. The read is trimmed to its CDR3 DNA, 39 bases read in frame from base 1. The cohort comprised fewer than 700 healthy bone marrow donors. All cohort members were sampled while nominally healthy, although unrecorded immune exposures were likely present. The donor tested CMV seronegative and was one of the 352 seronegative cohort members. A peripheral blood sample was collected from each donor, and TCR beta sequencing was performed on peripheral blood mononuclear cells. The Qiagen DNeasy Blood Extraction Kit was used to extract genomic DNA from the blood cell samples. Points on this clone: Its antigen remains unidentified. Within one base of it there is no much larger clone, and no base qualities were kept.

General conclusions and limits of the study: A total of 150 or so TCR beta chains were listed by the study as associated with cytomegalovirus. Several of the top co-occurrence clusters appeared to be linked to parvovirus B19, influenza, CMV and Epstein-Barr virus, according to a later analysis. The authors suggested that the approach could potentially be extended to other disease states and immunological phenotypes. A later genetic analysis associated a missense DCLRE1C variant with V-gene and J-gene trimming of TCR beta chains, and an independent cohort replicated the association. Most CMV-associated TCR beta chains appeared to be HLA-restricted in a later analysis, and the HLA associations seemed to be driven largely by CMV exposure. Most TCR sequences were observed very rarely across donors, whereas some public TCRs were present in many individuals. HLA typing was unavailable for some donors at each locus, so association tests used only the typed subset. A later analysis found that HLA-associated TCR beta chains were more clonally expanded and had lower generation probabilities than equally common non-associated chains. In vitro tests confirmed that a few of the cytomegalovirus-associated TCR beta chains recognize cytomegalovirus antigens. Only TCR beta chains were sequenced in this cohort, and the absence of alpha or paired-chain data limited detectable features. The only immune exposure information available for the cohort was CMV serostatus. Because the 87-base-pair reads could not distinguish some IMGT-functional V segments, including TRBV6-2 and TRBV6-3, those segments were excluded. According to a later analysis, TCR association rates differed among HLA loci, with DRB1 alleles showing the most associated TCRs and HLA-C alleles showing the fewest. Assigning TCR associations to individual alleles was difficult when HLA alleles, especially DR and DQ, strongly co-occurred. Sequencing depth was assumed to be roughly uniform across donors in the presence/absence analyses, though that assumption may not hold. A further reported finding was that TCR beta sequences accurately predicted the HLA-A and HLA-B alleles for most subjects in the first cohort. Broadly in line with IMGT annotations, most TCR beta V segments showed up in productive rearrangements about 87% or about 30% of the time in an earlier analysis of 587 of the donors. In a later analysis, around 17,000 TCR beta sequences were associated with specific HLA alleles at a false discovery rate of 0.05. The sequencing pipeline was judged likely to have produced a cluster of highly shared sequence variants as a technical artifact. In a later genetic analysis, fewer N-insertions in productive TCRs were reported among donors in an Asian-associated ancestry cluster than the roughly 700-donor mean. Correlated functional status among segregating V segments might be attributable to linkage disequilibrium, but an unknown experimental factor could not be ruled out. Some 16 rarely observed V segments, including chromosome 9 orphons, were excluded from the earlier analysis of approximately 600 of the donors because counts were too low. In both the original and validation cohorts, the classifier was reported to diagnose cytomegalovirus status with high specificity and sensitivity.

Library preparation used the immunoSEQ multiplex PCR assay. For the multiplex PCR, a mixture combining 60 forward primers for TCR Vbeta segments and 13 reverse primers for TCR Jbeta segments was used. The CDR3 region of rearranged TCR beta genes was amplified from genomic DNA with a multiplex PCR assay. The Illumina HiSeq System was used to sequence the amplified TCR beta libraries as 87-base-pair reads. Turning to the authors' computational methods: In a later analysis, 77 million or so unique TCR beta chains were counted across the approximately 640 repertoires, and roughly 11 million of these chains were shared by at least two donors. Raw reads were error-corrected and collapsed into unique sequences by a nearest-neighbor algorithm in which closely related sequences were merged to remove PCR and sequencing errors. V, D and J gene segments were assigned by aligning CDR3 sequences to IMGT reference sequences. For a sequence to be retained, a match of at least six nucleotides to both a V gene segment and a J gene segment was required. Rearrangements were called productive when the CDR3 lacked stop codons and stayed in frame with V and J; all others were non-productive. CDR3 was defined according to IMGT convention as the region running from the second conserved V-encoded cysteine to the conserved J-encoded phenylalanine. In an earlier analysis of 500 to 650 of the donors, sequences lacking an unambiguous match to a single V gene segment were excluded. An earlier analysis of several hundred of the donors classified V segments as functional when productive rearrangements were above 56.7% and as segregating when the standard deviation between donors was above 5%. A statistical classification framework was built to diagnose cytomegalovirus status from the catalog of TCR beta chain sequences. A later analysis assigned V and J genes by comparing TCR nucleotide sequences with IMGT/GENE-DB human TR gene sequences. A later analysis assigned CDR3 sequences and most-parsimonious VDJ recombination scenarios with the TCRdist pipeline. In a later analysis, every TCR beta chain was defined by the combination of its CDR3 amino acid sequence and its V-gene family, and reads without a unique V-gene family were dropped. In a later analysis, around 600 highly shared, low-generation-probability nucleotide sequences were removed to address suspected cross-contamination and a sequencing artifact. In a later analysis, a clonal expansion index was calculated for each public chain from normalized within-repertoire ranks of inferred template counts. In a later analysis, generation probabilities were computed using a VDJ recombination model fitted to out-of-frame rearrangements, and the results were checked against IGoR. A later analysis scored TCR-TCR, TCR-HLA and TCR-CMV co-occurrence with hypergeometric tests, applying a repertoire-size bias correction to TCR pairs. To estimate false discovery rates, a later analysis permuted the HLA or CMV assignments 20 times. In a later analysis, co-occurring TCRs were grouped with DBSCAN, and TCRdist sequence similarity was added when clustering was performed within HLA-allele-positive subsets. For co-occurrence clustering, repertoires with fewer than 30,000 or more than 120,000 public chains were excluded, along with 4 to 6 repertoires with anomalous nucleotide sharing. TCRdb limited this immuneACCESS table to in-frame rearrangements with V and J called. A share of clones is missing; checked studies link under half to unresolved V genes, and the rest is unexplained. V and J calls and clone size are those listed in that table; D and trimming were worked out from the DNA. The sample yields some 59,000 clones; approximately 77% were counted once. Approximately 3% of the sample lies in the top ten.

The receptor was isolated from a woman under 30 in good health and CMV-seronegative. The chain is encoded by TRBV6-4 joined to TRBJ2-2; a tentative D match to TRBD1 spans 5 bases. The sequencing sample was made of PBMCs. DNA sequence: TGTGCCAGCAGTCAGCAGGGTGGCGGGGAGCTGTTTTTT. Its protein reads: CASSQQGGGELFF.